This TCR beta chain was identified in a study of T cells in Graves' hyperthyroidism and ophthalmopathy. Notes on the study in general: Most thyroid clonotypes with frequency above 0.001 were detected in blood. Ophthalmopathy was model-predicted a median approximately 6.4 months pre-onset.

Only a few counts were recorded for this clonotype. Its specificity is not known. The study left out patients who had uncontrolled infection, other autoimmune disease, pregnancy or lactation. Clinical symptoms, serum thyroxine, TRAb, thyroid ultrasound and orbital computed tomography informed diagnoses. The V gene's germline CDR1 is SGHVS and CDR2 FNYEAQ. The CDR3 extends over 16 amino acids. V lost 8 bases and J 0 bases, leaving 17 bases between the germline ends. Amplification targeted TCR beta CDR3 regions from RNA transcripts. A set of HTBI primers served as the primers for a first-round RT-PCR of the TCR CDR3. TCRdb processed the multiplex PCR reads anew with MiXCR; each CDR3 protein has one entry. In the table there are 480,000 or so distinct CDR3 sequences, about 45% of which are singletons.

The TCR comes from an adult woman with Graves' disease, either hyperthyroidism or ophthalmopathy (not recorded which). The specimen sequenced was peripheral blood or thyroid tissue (not recorded which). The V and J genes are TRBV7-6 and TRBJ1-3; no clear D. This chain's CDR3 is CASSPPRSSSGNTIYF. CDR3 nucleotide sequence: TGTGCCAGCTCCCCGCCGAGGTCTAGCTCTGGAAACACCATATATTTT.